What follows are 24 T cell receptor beta chains derived from one specimen sequenced in a study of neurological immune-mediated disorders. TCRdb processed the 5' RACE reads anew with MiXCR; each CDR3 protein has one entry. This sample carries 55,000 to 65,000 distinct CDR3 sequences, 12% of them seen once, and the ten largest clones take approximately 11%. Source material: PBMCs. The receptors here all came from a woman in her sixties or seventies with HTLV-1-associated myelopathy (HAM/TSP).

This clonotype was recorded many times. This chain uses TRBV5-1 with TRBJ2-7; D might be TRBD1 (5 bases). Germline V CDR1 and CDR2: SGHRS, YFSETQ. Trimming left V 3 bases short and J 3 bases short, with 10 bases between. The length of the CDR3 is 13 residues. CDR3 sequence: CASSSQTVYEQYF. CDR3 nucleotide sequence: TGCGCCAGCAGCTCCCAGACAGTCTACGAGCAGTACTTC.

The sample holds many counts of this clonotype. The rearrangement uses TRBV6-2 or TRBV6-3 and TRBJ1-1, with a weak D call TRBD1 (5 bases). The CDR3 loop spans 11 amino acids. Per the germline V gene, CDR1 is MNHEY and CDR2 is SVGEGT. The ends were cut back, 5 bases at V and 9 bases at J, with 10 bases in the middle. CDR3 sequence: CASSTGTQAFF. CDR3 in DNA: TGTGCCAGCAGTACCGGGACGCAAGCTTTCTTT.

This clonotype was found many times. The chain recombines TRBV5-1 with TRBJ1-1; 9 bases fit TRBD1. Germline CDR1 and CDR2: SGHRS and YFSETQ. This CDR3 is 13 amino acids long. V trimming: 2 bases; J trimming: 6 bases; junction bases outside the gene matches: 2. This CDR3 is CASSLRQGAEAFF. CDR3 nucleotide sequence: TGCGCCAGCAGCTTACGACAGGGGGCTGAAGCTTTCTTT.

To note about this clonotype: It may be a read error: a sequence one base away is much more abundant. The chain has TRBV2 and TRBJ2-1, with D possibly being TRBD2 (5 bases). The V gene lost 6 bases and the J gene lost 8 bases, with 17 bases spanning the gap. The CDR3 length is 14 residues. Per germline, CDR1 SNHLY and CDR2 FYNNEI. The CDR3 DNA is TGTGCCAGCAGGTCCATGAGGGTTGTGGATGAGCAGTTCTTC. Its protein is CASRSMRVVDEQFF.

The table lists this clonotype with many counts. This chain uses TRBV7-2 with TRBJ2-7; 7 bases agree with TRBD1. The CDR3 covers 15 residues. After removal of 5 bases from V and 5 bases from J, the junction contained 12 bases not matched to a gene. The germline gives CDR1 SGHTA, CDR2 FQGNSA. The CDR3 nucleotides read TGTGCCAGCAGCCCCAGAGGGGGCAGGATCCACGAGCAGTACTTC. Amino acids: CASSPRGGRIHEQYF.

The chain's CDR3 is CANSLEIKGPEQFF. The CDR3 DNA reads as TGTGCTAACAGCTTAGAAATAAAGGGCCCTGAGCAGTTCTTC. The V and J genes are TRBV11-2 and TRBJ2-1; D is uncertain. Germline CDR1 reads SGHAT; CDR2 reads FQNNGV. The CDR3 spans 14 residues.

Ten or more counts support this clonotype. The rearrangement links TRBV29-1 to TRBJ1-4; D not resolved. Trimming cost V 5 bases and J 7 bases, with 14 bases left between them. Germline values: CDR1 SQVTM, CDR2 ANQGSEA. This CDR3 spans 13 amino acids. The CDR3 sequence: CSVSRGSSEKLFF. The CDR3 bases are TGCAGCGTTAGCCGGGGATCGAGTGAAAAACTGTTTTTT.

The chain employs TRBV5-1 and TRBJ2-5; 8 bases match TRBD2. CDR1 and CDR2 (germline): SGHRS, YFSETQ. CDR3 length: 15 amino acids. Trimming at V came to 2 bases and at J to 1 base, leaving 4 bases not matched to a gene. In DNA, the CDR3 is TGCGCCAGCAGCTTTAACAGCGGGAGCCAAGAGACCCAGTACTTC. Amino acids: CASSFNSGSQETQYF. Full variable domain (outside the CDR3, taken from reference TRBV5-1 and TRBJ2-5): KAGVTQTPRYLIKTRGQQVTLSCSPISGHRSVSWYQQTPGQGLQFLFEYFSETQRNKGNFPGRFSGRQFSNSRSEMNVSTLELGDSALYLCASSFNSGSQETQYFGPGTRLLVL.

This clonotype was seen ten or more times. The J gene is TRBJ1-4, the V gene TRBV12-3 or TRBV12-4; 8 positions agree with TRBD1. This CDR3 is 14 amino acids long. The V segment lost 6 bases and the J segment 7 bases; nucleotides outside the gene matches: 7. For the CDR3, the DNA is TGTGCCAGCAGACCTGGACAGGGCAGTGAAAAACTGTTTTTT. This sequence encodes CASRPGQGSEKLFF.

This clonotype showed up many times. The rearrangement links TRBV6-5 to TRBJ2-3; tentative D call: TRBD2 (6 bases). Germline lookup yields CDR1 MNHEY and CDR2 SVGAGI. The CDR3 is 13 residues long. V was shortened by 6 bases and J by 5 bases, with 12 bases between the two germline ends. The DNA of the CDR3 is TGTGCCAGCAGGAGGCGGGATCTAGATACGCAGTATTTT. It encodes CASRRRDLDTQYF.

This clonotype has a count of ten or more. The DNA of the CDR3 is TGTGCCAGCAGCTTGGATCCAGGGAGTAGCCAAGAGACCCAGTACTTC. It yields the protein CASSLDPGSSQETQYF. This chain connects TRBV5-6 to TRBJ2-5; perhaps D is TRBD1 or TRBD2 (5 bases each). Germline V gene sequence: CDR1 SGHDT, CDR2 YYEEEE. CDR3 length equals 16 residues. Trimming pared 0 bases from V and 1 base from J, leaving 13 bases between.

This clonotype has a count of ten or more. The CDR3 DNA is TGTGCCAGCAGTCCTTCTCCGGGGCCCCAAGAGACCCAGTACTTC. This sequence encodes CASSPSPGPQETQYF. The rearrangement links TRBV27 to TRBJ2-5; D may match TRBD1 or TRBD2 (5 bases each). CDR1 MNHEY and CDR2 SMNVEV come from the germline V gene (reference sequence). The ends were cut back, 5 bases at V and 1 base at J, with 14 bases in the middle. The CDR3 extends over 15 amino acids.

This clonotype has a count of ten or more. The chain couples TRBV7-9 to TRBJ2-1; D is undetermined. Germline loops: CDR1 SEHNR, CDR2 FQNEAQ (reference sequence). This CDR3 contains 14 residues. V shed 1 base and J shed 0 bases, with 4 bases lying between them. The DNA of the CDR3 is TGTGCCAGCAGCTTAGACTACTCCTACAATGAGCAGTTCTTC. It is translated as CASSLDYSYNEQFF. Filled out from reference TRBV7-9 and TRBJ2-1, the complete variable domain reads DTGVSQNPRHKITKRGQNVTFRCDPISEHNRLYWYRQTLGQGPEFLTYFQNEAQLEKSRLLSDRFSAERPKGSFSTLEIQRTEQGDSAMYLCASSLDYSYNEQFFGPGTRLTVL.

This clonotype has only a few counts. The chain links TRBV19 to TRBJ1-1, with a weak D call TRBD1 (6 bases). CDR1 is LNHDA, CDR2 SQIVND, per germline (reference sequence). CDR3 length: 15 residues. V lost 10 bases and J lost 4, with 22 bases in between. Here the CDR3 DNA reads TGTGCCACCTCACGGGGGCCGGAGACAACCACTGAAGCTTTCTTT. Its translation is CATSRGPETTTEAFF.

This clonotype occurred many times. V and J are TRBV5-1 and TRBJ2-1; 7 bases agree with TRBD1. This CDR3 contains 15 residues. Per the germline V gene, CDR1 is SGHRS and CDR2 is YFSETQ. V was pared by 3 bases and J by 5 bases, with 8 bases of the junction left unmatched. CDR3 amino acids: CASSWGQGENNEQFF. In nucleotides, the CDR3 is TGCGCCAGCAGCTGGGGGCAGGGGGAGAACAATGAGCAGTTCTTC.

This clonotype showed up many times. The V and J genes are TRBV10-2 and TRBJ1-1; possible D gene TRBD1, 5 bases. Trimming pared 6 bases from V and 4 bases from J, leaving 18 bases between. Germline CDR1 reads WSHSY; CDR2 reads SAAADI. The CDR3 loop spans 15 amino acids. The CDR3 region is CASRATWEGTTEAFF. CDR3 coding DNA: TGCGCCAGCAGAGCAACGTGGGAAGGGACCACTGAAGCTTTCTTT.

This clonotype was found many times. This sequence joins TRBV5-6 and TRBJ1-2, with D unresolved. Germline V lookup: CDR1 SGHDT, CDR2 YYEEEE. V lost 4 bases and J 4 bases, leaving 17 bases between the germline ends. The CDR3 covers 15 residues. The CDR3 bases are TGTGCCAGCAGCCCCGTGGCCCAGGTTGGCTATGGCTACACCTTC. This codes for CASSPVAQVGYGYTF.

This clonotype was detected ten times or more. This rearrangement joins TRBV5-1 to TRBJ2-2; 7 bases match TRBD1. The CDR3 extends over 15 amino acids. J lost 1 base, V lost 6 bases, and 6 bases had no gene match. Germline CDR1 reads SGHRS; CDR2 reads YFSETQ. The CDR3: CASNQRGLNTGELFF. DNA of the CDR3: TGCGCCAGCAACCAGAGGGGGCTGAACACCGGGGAGCTGTTTTTT.

This clonotype was seen ten or more times. J is TRBJ2-1 and V is TRBV28; D remains unclear. The V and J ends lost 4 bases and 5 bases respectively, with 9 bases between them. Germline-derived CDR1 and CDR2 are MDHEN and SYDVKM. This CDR3 has 13 residues. The CDR3: CASSYPLHNEQFF. The CDR3 bases are TGTGCCAGCAGTTACCCACTGCACAATGAGCAGTTCTTC.

This clonotype appeared many times. This sequence joins TRBV20-1 and TRBJ2-1; 16 nucleotides agree with TRBD2. Germline CDR1 is DFQATT and CDR2 is SNEGSKA (reference sequence). Losses at the gene ends were 4 bases for V and 9 bases for J; bases not matched to a gene: 9. There are 16 residues in the CDR3. CDR3 sequence: CSAKPAGTSGRGEQFF. The CDR3 coding sequence is TGCAGTGCTAAGCCTGCAGGGACTAGCGGGAGGGGTGAGCAGTTCTTC.

V and J are TRBV6-6 and TRBJ2-7; a possible D gene is TRBD1 (6 bases). Germline values: CDR1 MNHNY, CDR2 SVGAGI (reference sequence). Deletions cut 7 bases from V and 7 bases from J, with 20 bases between. The CDR3 loop spans 14 amino acids. In nucleotides, the CDR3 is TGTGCCAGCACTAGGACGGAAGGACAGCAGGAGCAGTACTTC. It codes for CASTRTEGQQEQYF.

This clonotype was counted at least ten times. The chain combines TRBV12-3 or TRBV12-4 with TRBJ2-7, with 8 bases matching TRBD1. V shed 0 bases and J 4 bases; nucleotides not matched to a gene: 5. The CDR3 length is 15 residues. The CDR3 DNA reads TGTGCCAGCAGTTTAGCTGCGACAGGGGTGTACGAGCAGTACTTC. Translated: CASSLAATGVYEQYF.

The chain links TRBV6-5 to TRBJ2-1; TRBD1 is a possible D gene (6 bases). The germline CDR1 and CDR2 sequences are MNHEY and SVGAGI. With 4 bases removed from V and 0 bases from J, the gap between germline ends came to 13 bases. There are 16 residues in the CDR3. The CDR3 is CASSFTGTSSYNEQFF. The CDR3 coding sequence is TGTGCCAGCAGTTTTACAGGGACCAGCTCCTACAATGAGCAGTTCTTC.

On this clonotype itself: A much larger clone sits a single nucleotide away, making a read error possible. The chain uses TRBV2 and TRBJ2-5; no definite D call. The length of the CDR3 is 12 residues. The germline V and J ends were trimmed by 6 bases and 5 bases, with 10 bases remaining between them. Germline V gives CDR1 SNHLY, CDR2 FYNNEI. The CDR3 bases are TGTGCCAGCAGAGAGGACCGGGAGACCCAGTACTTC. Amino acid sequence: CASREDRETQYF.